Given below is one TCR beta chain in context. The entry originates in a study of blood T cell repertoires in COVID-19. Across the whole study: Researchers got acute and convalescent COVID-19 samples from the United States, Italy and Spain. The cDNA or gDNA used as material had been derived from T cells, B-cell-depleted T cells, or PBMCs.

In the source study's methods: It was from reference gene primer amplification that nucleated cell counts were estimated. Produced via immunoSEQ multiplex PCR; TCRdb's table is partial and in-frame only. D and trimming were read from the DNA, whereas the V and J calls and clone size are those reported in that table. The table has 150,000 to 200,000 clones, under 85% seen once; the top ten hold approximately 15%. Sequencing was done on a sample of peripheral blood. The receptor's source is a man in his 60s with active or convalescent COVID-19.

CDR3 in DNA: TGTGCCTGGTCCCAAACAGGGTCCGAGCAGTACTTC. Its translation: CAWSQTGSEQYF. The chain recombines TRBV30 with TRBJ2-7, with D possibly matching TRBD1 (6 bases). Germline CDR1 and CDR2: GTSNPN and SVGIG (reference sequence). V was trimmed by 5 bases and J by 6 bases, leaving 14 bases between them. This CDR3 has 12 amino acids.